The clone carrying this T cell receptor (beta chain) was counted a few times. Its cognate antigen is unknown. Germline values: CDR1 SGHNT, CDR2 YENEEA. V shed 5 bases, J shed 1 base, and the junction held 9 bases outside the gene matches. The CDR3 length is 16 residues. This sample was included in a study of beta chain features in type 1 diabetes. Expressed TCRB transcripts were sequenced, since all the RNA that had been isolated was reverse transcribed. Clones were sequenced by immunoSEQ multiplex PCR, and TCRdb holds only the in-frame ones, with some missing. The sample holds about 700,000 clones; over 10% are singletons and the top ten take roughly 0.022%. Study results and limitations: Shorter TCRB CDR3s, moderately but significantly so, marked every one of the four CD4+ subsets in Type 1 diabetes patients.

The gene calls are TRBV11-3 and TRBJ2-3, with 7 bases fitting TRBD1. The material sequenced was naive CD4+ T cells from blood. The TCR sequence derives from a man between 18 and 35 years old with type 1 diabetes. This CDR3 is CASSPRTGLRTDTQYF. The CDR3 DNA is TGTGCCAGCAGCCCGAGGACAGGTCTACGCACAGATACGCAGTATTTT.